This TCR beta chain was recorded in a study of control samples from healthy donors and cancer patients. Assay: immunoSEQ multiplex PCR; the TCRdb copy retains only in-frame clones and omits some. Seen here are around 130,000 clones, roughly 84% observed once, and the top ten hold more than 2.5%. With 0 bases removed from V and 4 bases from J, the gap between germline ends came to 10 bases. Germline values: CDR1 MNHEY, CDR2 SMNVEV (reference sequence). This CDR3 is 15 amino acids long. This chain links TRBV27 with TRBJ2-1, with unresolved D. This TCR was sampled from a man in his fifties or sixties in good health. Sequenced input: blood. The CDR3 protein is CASSLSAHRYNEQFF. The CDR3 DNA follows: TGTGCCAGCAGTTTATCGGCCCACCGATACAATGAGCAGTTCTTC.